This T cell receptor (beta chain) is drawn from a study of cytomegalovirus exposure and HLA in healthy donors. Profiled with immunoSEQ multiplex PCR; TCRdb holds only in-frame clones, not every one. The sample lists about 170,000 clones, roughly 90% occurring once. The table lists this clone with a count of one. The sample taken for sequencing was PBMCs. The sequence was collected from a woman between 18 and 29 years old in good health and CMV-seronegative.

CDR3 nucleotide sequence: TGCGCCAGCAGCCAAGGGGAGGGAGACTATGGCTACACCTTC. It codes for CASSQGEGDYGYTF. This chain joins TRBV4-1 and TRBJ1-2; no clear D. Trimming left V 1 base short and J 3 bases short, with 9 bases between. The CDR3 contains 14 residues. The V gene's germline CDR1 is MGHRA and CDR2 YSYEKL.